The sample holds many counts of the clone carrying this T cell receptor (beta chain). Its specificity is unknown. This entry belongs to a study of molecular identifiers for immune sequencing clone quantification. Study conclusions and caveats: A single cell's spiked Jurkat TCR RNA was reportedly detectable among about a million naive cells. Over 99% of CMV-specific effector molecules, but under 1% of naive ones, were in clones above 20 copies.

Germline assignment: CDR1 LGHNA and CDR2 YNFKEQ. The CDR3 runs to 16 residues. After removal of 3 bases from V and 0 bases from J, the junction contained 7 bases not matched to a gene. Bulk TCR libraries used previously described methods and listed TCR primers. A single record per CDR3 protein comes from TCRdb applying MiXCR to the PCR reads. Counted here are about 640,000 distinct CDR3 sequences, 15% to 20% occurring once; the ten biggest clones make up 0.85% to 0.9%. Naive CD8 library inputs spanned roughly 18,000 to 1,000,000 sorted cells and 10%, 30% or 50% RNA. This chain uses TRBV4-2 with TRBJ2-7; 8 bases agree with TRBD2. This clonotype was sampled from a human donor in good health. Some libraries in this study had Jurkat cell RNA spiked in. Sequencing was performed on naive CD8+ T cells from blood, with Jurkat cell RNA spiked in. The subset here: FACS-sorted CD8+CD4-CCR7+CD45RA+ naive T cells. CDR3 protein: CASSQATSVFSYEQYF. The CDR3 DNA follows: TGTGCCAGCAGCCAGGCGACTAGCGTCTTCTCCTACGAGCAGTACTTC.